The 22 T cell receptor beta chains given below trace back to one sample, sequenced in a study of regulatory T cells in long-lasting Graves disease. Libraries of TCR beta came from iRepertoire HTBI primers plus Arm-PCR of CDR3 regions. In TCRdb, the multiplex PCR reads were re-called with MiXCR into one record per CDR3 protein. The top ten clones hold approximately 28% of a sample with approximately 400,000 distinct CDR3 sequences, about a quarter of them seen once. Time point described: persistent/refractory GD, antithyroid drugs over 5 years with positive TRAb. Construction of the TCR library relied on RNA isolated from PBMCs. The sequencing here drew on peripheral blood mononuclear cells (PBMCs), taken when the disease was refractory, from a patient treated with antithyroid drugs. These receptors originate from a female donor with Graves disease.

This clonotype was counted ten times or more. The V call is TRBV5-5, the J call TRBJ1-4; no reliable D call. Looked up from germline, CDR1 is SGHKS and CDR2 is YYEKEE (reference sequence). The CDR3 spans 15 residues. V was cut by 4 bases and J by 7 bases, with 17 bases left in between. The CDR3 loop reads CASSPGKILIEKLFF. The CDR3 DNA reads TGTGCCAGCAGCCCGGGCAAGATCCTAATTGAAAAACTGTTTTTT.

V and J are TRBV6-5 and TRBJ2-3; unclear D gene. The germline V and J ends were trimmed by 0 bases and 2 bases, with 6 bases remaining between them. Germline values: CDR1 MNHEY, CDR2 SVGAGI. This CDR3 is 14 amino acids long. Here the CDR3 reads CASSYSRVTDTQYF. For the CDR3, the DNA is TGTGCCAGCAGTTACTCGAGAGTCACAGATACGCAGTATTTT.

The gene calls are TRBV12-3 or TRBV12-4 and TRBJ2-7; 8 bases agree with TRBD1. The CDR3 runs 15 residues. V dropped 6 bases and J dropped 1; count of bases not matched to a gene: 8. The CDR3 coding sequence is TGTGCCAGCAGGAAGACAGGGGTATTGTCCTACGAGCAGTACTTC. This sequence encodes CASRKTGVLSYEQYF.

This clonotype has a count of ten or more. The CDR3 DNA reads as TGTGCCAGCAGGCAAACAGGGGGAGTGAACTATGGCTACACCTTC. It specifies CASRQTGGVNYGYTF. This chain connects TRBV28 to TRBJ1-2, with 8 nucleotides matching TRBD1. V trimming: 6 bases; J trimming: 2 bases; junction bases outside the gene matches: 8. CDR3 length: 15 amino acids. In germline, CDR1 is MDHEN, CDR2 SYDVKM.

This clonotype occurred many times. The chain carries TRBV6-1 and TRBJ2-7, with unresolved D. CDR1 is MNHNS, CDR2 SASEGT, per germline. V was pared by 3 bases and J by 3 bases, with 3 bases between. The CDR3 sequence is 11 residues long. The CDR3 coding sequence is TGTGCCAGCAGTGATCTCTACGAGCAGTACTTC. This encodes CASSDLYEQYF.

In its sample, this clonotype was seen many times. CDR3 sequence: CASSPVLNTEAFF. The DNA for the CDR3 is TGTGCCAGCAGCCCCGTGTTGAACACTGAAGCTTTCTTT. The chain uses TRBV7-8 and TRBJ1-1, with no clear D. CDR3 length: 13 residues. Germline loops: CDR1 SGHVS, CDR2 FQNEAQ. V lost 5 bases and J lost 0, with 7 bases in between.

About this clonotype itself: This likely comes from a read error, as the CDR3 has no conserved phenylalanine or tryptophan at its end. V usage is TRBV6-5 and J usage is TRBJ2-2; TRBD2 matches at 7 bases. CDR3 length: 14 residues. The junction had 8 bases not matched to a gene; V was cut back by 7 bases and J by 6 bases. Germline V CDR1 and CDR2: MNHEY, SVGAGI. This CDR3 reads CASKYSRGAGELFS. The DNA of the CDR3 is TGTGCCAGCAAATACTCCCGGGGGGCCGGGGAGCTGTTTTCT.

J is TRBJ2-1 and V is TRBV2; TRBD2 agrees at 8 bases. Per germline, CDR1 SNHLY and CDR2 FYNNEI. The length of the CDR3 is 15 residues. With 3 bases clipped from V and 1 base from J, the junction kept 2 bases outside the gene matches. This CDR3 is CASSEASGSYNEQFF. CDR3 DNA sequence: TGTGCCAGCAGTGAGGCTAGCGGGTCCTACAATGAGCAGTTCTTC.

Details on this clonotype: A much larger clone lies one base from this, so it may be a read error. This chain uses TRBV2 with TRBJ2-7, with TRBD1 matching over 10 bases. The CDR3 has 11 residues. Germline CDR1 is SNHLY and CDR2 is FYNNEI. Unmatched junction bases numbered 2, after V lost 9 bases and J lost 6 bases. Written as DNA, the CDR3 is TGTGCCAGGAGGGACAGGGGCGAGCAGTACTTC. Amino acids: CARRDRGEQYF.

This clonotype was seen only a few times. V usage is TRBV5-1 and J usage is TRBJ1-1; D unresolved. The ends were cut back, 0 bases at V and 6 bases at J, with 9 bases in the middle. This CDR3 has 13 residues. Germline V gives CDR1 SGHRS, CDR2 YFSETQ. The CDR3 sequence is CASSLGPVAEAFF. The CDR3 DNA is TGCGCCAGCAGCTTGGGTCCAGTTGCTGAAGCTTTCTTT.

The rearrangement links TRBV7-9 to TRBJ2-3; 7 bases agree with TRBD2. The CDR3 is made up of 12 amino acids. V lost 7 bases, J lost 5 bases, and 3 bases stayed unmatched. Germline CDR1 and CDR2: SEHNR and FQNEAQ (reference sequence). CDR3 loop: CASTLAEDTQYF. DNA for the CDR3: TGTGCCAGCACCCTAGCGGAAGATACGCAGTATTTT.

This sequence joins TRBV19 and TRBJ2-3, with D perhaps TRBD1 (5 bases). This CDR3 is 15 amino acids long. Germline V gene data show CDR1 as LNHDA and CDR2 as SQIVND (reference sequence). V lost 6 bases, J lost 4 bases, and 17 bases lay in between. CDR3 sequence: CASRAGLARADTQYF. The CDR3 DNA reads as TGTGCCAGTAGAGCAGGGTTAGCTCGCGCAGATACGCAGTATTTT.

This clonotype was observed at least ten times. J is TRBJ1-2 and V is TRBV6-1, with 7 bases lining up with TRBD1. The V segment lost 10 bases and the J segment 9 bases; nucleotides outside the gene matches: 8. Per the germline V gene, CDR1 is MNHNS and CDR2 is SASEGT. The CDR3 has 11 residues. This chain's CDR3 is CATIRGGRYTF. CDR3 DNA: TGTGCCACCATCAGAGGGGGCCGCTACACCTTC.

The chain joins TRBV7-8 to TRBJ1-3; no clear D gene. The CDR3 length is 13 residues. V lost 5 bases, J lost 0 bases, and 5 bases lay in between. The germline V gene has CDR1 SGHVS and CDR2 FQNEAQ. The CDR3 protein is CASSDPSGNTIYF. The CDR3 nucleotides read TGTGCCAGCAGCGATCCCTCTGGAAACACCATATATTTT.

This chain joins TRBV19 and TRBJ1-1; the match to TRBD1 covers 10 bases. CDR1 is LNHDA, CDR2 SQIVND, per germline (reference sequence). Germline trimming cut 5 bases from V and 6 bases from J; bases unmatched to any gene: 9. The CDR3 sequence is 15 residues long. CDR3 residues: CASSPRDRGGAEAFF. CDR3 coding DNA: TGTGCCAGTAGTCCCCGGGACAGGGGAGGGGCTGAAGCTTTCTTT.

Of note for this clonotype: Because it lacks the conserved phenylalanine or tryptophan at the end, this CDR3 is likely a read error. The chain uses TRBV7-2 and TRBJ2-5, with 12 positions matching TRBD2. CDR3 length equals 14 residues. Germline lookup yields CDR1 SGHTA and CDR2 FQGNSA. Unmatched junction bases numbered 7, after V lost 5 bases and J lost 9 bases. This chain's CDR3 is CASSHRTSGESQYL. Here the CDR3 DNA reads TGTGCCAGCAGCCACCGGACTAGCGGGGAGTCCCAGTACCTC.

This clonotype turned up a few times. This may be a read error, as it is one base from a much larger clone. V usage is TRBV12-3 or TRBV12-4 and J usage is TRBJ1-2; D uncertain. This CDR3 has 12 amino acids. CDR3 residues: CASSAANYDYTF. The CDR3, as DNA: TGTGCCAGCAGTGCAGCTAACTATGACTACACCTTC.

This clonotype was seen at least ten times. The chain links TRBV10-3 to TRBJ2-7; 8 bases agree with TRBD1. The length of the CDR3 is 16 residues. Per germline, CDR1 ENHRY and CDR2 SYGVKD. V trimming: 5 bases; J trimming: 0 bases; junction bases outside the gene matches: 9. CDR3 coding DNA: TGTGCCATCAGTACTAAGACAGGGGCTAGCTCCTACGAGCAGTACTTC. This translates into CAISTKTGASSYEQYF.

As for this clonotype: Just one base apart from a much larger clone, this may be a read error. The chain employs TRBV7-2 and TRBJ2-7; D ambiguous. Germline loops: CDR1 SGHTA, CDR2 FQGNSA. The CDR3 sequence is 15 residues long. V was clipped by 8 bases and J by 4 bases, with 21 bases between them. CDR3 loop: CASGLAIGYQYEQYF. CDR3 DNA sequence: TGTGCCAGCGGCCTGGCGATTGGCTACCAGTACGAGCAGTACTTC.

This clonotype was observed many times. This chain joins TRBV6-1 and TRBJ2-5; 10 nucleotides line up with TRBD1. The CDR3 is 16 amino acids. The germline gives CDR1 MNHNS, CDR2 SASEGT. Trimming took 8 bases from V and 5 from J; bases not matched to a gene: 14. The CDR3, as DNA: TGTGCCAGCGCAACCGGAGACAGGGGGCTAGGTGAGACCCAGTACTTC. Its protein is CASATGDRGLGETQYF.

This clonotype occurred many times. The chain combines TRBV6-1 with TRBJ2-7; 7 bases are shared with TRBD1. The germline CDR1 and CDR2 sequences are MNHNS and SASEGT. The CDR3 runs to 14 residues. J gave up 0 bases and V 9 bases, and 8 bases lay outside the gene matches. As DNA, the CDR3 is TGTGCCAGTAAAACGGGACAGCCCTCCTACGAGCAGTACTTC. Encoded protein: CASKTGQPSYEQYF.

This clonotype was counted a few times. The chain combines TRBV11-2 with TRBJ1-6; D is perhaps TRBD1 (5 bases). With 2 bases removed from V and 0 bases from J, the gap between germline ends came to 11 bases. CDR1 and CDR2 (germline): SGHAT, FQNNGV. The CDR3 runs to 17 residues. CDR3 sequence reads: CASSLLGGDSYNSPLHF. CDR3 bases: TGTGCCAGCAGCTTACTTGGGGGAGACTCCTATAATTCACCCCTCCACTTT.